The source of this T cell receptor (beta chain) is a study of T-cell reconstitution after alpha-beta-depleted transplantation in children. This clonotype was seen many times. Its antigen is unknown. The V and J ends lost 6 bases and 3 bases, in that order; junction bases with no gene match: 6. The CDR3 is 15 amino acids. Study-wide points: One year post-transplant, T-cell counts and diversity were largely derived from T cells produced anew. Recipient T cells and thymic progenitors that survived were the source of the high TCRbeta diversity seen at day 60 in some patients.

Molecular barcoding with unique molecular identifiers was used for the TCRbeta library. One entry per CDR3 protein results from TCRdb running MiXCR on the PCR reads. Of roughly 160,000 distinct CDR3 sequences in the sample, around 10% were seen once. V and J are TRBV12-3 or TRBV12-4 and TRBJ2-3, with 10 bases that match TRBD1. Sequences were derived from PBMCs, sampled before TCRalphabeta/CD19-depleted stem cell transplant. The receptor's source is a boy aged 2-9 years with acute myeloid leukemia, due to receive a stem cell transplant. CDR3: CASRRGTGETDTQYF. The CDR3 DNA sequence: TGTGCCAGCAGGCGCGGGACAGGGGAAACAGATACGCAGTATTTT.